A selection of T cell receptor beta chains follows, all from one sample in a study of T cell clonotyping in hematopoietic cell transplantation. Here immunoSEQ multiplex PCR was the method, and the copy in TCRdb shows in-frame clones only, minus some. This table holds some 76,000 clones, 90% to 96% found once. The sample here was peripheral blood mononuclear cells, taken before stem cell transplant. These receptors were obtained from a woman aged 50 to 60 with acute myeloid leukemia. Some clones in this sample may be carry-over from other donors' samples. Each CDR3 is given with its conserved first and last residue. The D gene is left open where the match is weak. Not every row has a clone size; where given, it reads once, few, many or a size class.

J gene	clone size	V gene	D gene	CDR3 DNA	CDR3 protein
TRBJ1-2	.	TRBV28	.	TGTGCCAGCAGAGAAAAGGGACACAATTTCCCTAACTATGGCTACACCTTC	CASREKGHNFPNYGYTF
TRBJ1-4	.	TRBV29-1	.	TGCAGCGTTGCTCTGAGTAATGAAAAACTGTTTTTT	CSVALSNEKLFF
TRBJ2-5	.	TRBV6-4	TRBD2	TGTGCCAGCAGTGAAATAGCGGGAGGAGAGACCCAGTACTTC	CASSEIAGGETQYF
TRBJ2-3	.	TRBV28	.	TGTGCCAGCAGCTTGTTAAGGGGCGGGGGCTCAGATACGCAGTATTTT	CASSLLRGGGSDTQYF
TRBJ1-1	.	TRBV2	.	TGTGCCAGCAGTTCAAAATTAACGAACACTGAAGCTTTCTTT	CASSSKLTNTEAFF
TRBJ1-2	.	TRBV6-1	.	TGTGCCAGCACTCTCTTCATAGACACCGGCTACACCTTC	CASTLFIDTGYTF
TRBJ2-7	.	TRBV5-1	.	TGCGCCAGCAGCTTGGACGGGACGACCTACGAGCAGTACTTC	CASSLDGTTYEQYF
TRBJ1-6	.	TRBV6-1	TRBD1	TGTGCCAGCAGTCAAGACGGGACAGGGAATTCACCCCTCCACTTT	CASSQDGTGNSPLHF
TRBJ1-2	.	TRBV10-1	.	TGCGCCAGCAGCCCGGAGGCTAACTATGGCTACACCTTC	CASSPEANYGYTF
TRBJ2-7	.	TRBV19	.	TGTGCCAGTAGTATCAACCCCCCCTGGACCTACGAGCAGTACTTC	CASSINPPWTYEQYF
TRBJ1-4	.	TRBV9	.	TGTGCCAGCAGCGTAGGGTCCCCCCGGGAAAAACTGTTTTTT	CASSVGSPREKLFF
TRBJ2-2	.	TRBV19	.	TGTGCCAGTAGTCGGGCGGGCTCGACCGGGGAGCTGTTTTTT	CASSRAGSTGELFF
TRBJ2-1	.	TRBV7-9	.	TGTGCCAGCAGCTCCACTCCGCGGGGCAAGGGGGATGAGCAGTTCTTC	CASSSTPRGKGDEQFF
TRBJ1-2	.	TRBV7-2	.	TGTGCCAGCAGCGTAACAGGGATAGACTATGGCTACACCTTC	CASSVTGIDYGYTF
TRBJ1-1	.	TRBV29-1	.	TGCAGCGTTGAACAGTTGAACACTGAAGCTTTCTTT	CSVEQLNTEAFF
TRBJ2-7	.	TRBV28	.	TGTGCCAGCAGTTTGCCCATAGCGAGAGAGCAGTACTTC	CASSLPIAREQYF
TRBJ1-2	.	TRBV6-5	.	TGTGCCAGCAGTTACTCGATTGTCATCAACTATGGCTACACCTTC	CASSYSIVINYGYTF
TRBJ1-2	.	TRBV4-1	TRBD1	TGCGCCAGCAGCCAAGTAGACCGACAGGGGCTAGGCGGCTACACCTTC	CASSQVDRQGLGGYTF
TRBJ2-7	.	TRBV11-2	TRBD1	TGTGCCAGCAGCTTTAATAGAGGGGGCGTATCCTACGAGCAGTACTTC	CASSFNRGGVSYEQYF
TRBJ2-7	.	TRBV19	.	TGTGCCAGTAGTAGGGCCGGGAACTACGAGCAGTACTTC	CASSRAGNYEQYF
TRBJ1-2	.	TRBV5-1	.	TGCGCCAGCAGCTTGGGTTTCGTACAGCCTACCTCAAACTATGGCTACACCTTC	CASSLGFVQPTSNYGYTF
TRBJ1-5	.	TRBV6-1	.	TGTGCCAGCAGTGCTCTCCTACTGGGGTATAGCAATCAGCCCCAGCATTTT	CASSALLLGYSNQPQHF
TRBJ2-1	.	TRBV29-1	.	TGCAGCGGAGGGAAGGTTAACTACAATGAGCAGTTCTTC	CSGGKVNYNEQFF
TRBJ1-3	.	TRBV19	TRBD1	TGTGCCAGTAGTCCGGGACAGGGAAACACCATATATTTT	CASSPGQGNTIYF
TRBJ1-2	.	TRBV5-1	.	TGCGCCAGCAGCCCTGTTCGGGACTATGGCTACACCTTC	CASSPVRDYGYTF
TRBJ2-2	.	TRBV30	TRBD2	TGTGCCTGGAGTGTATTGGAACTAGCGGGAGGGAGTCTTGCCGGGGAGCTGTTTTTT	CAWSVLELAGGSLAGELFF
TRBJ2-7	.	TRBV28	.	TGTGCCAGCAGTTTACCCAGGGTCTACAGAGGAGGCGAGCAGTACTTC	CASSLPRVYRGGEQYF
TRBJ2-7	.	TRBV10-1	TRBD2	TGCGCCAGCAGCCAGACTTTTGCGGGAGAACACGAGCAGTACTTC	CASSQTFAGEHEQYF
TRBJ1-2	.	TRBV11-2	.	TGTGCCAGCAGCAACTACTACAGAGATGGCTACACCTTC	CASSNYYRDGYTF
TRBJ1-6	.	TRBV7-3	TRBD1	TGTGCCAGCAGCACGACCGGGACAGGGGGCTCCTATAATTCACCCCTCCACTTT	CASSTTGTGGSYNSPLHF
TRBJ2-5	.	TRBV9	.	TGTGCCAGCAGCGTATCGGGAGAAGAGACCCAGTACTTC	CASSVSGEETQYF
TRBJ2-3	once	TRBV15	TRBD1	TGTGCCAATGCGATGAACCCAATAAACAGGGGGCCGGAGGATACGCAGTATTTT	CANAMNPINRGPEDTQYF
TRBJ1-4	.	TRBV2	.	TGTGCCAGCAGTGGGGGGCGGGGAAACGAAAAACTGTTTTTT	CASSGGRGNEKLFF
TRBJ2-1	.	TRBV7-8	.	TGTGCCAGCAGCCAGACCCGGGGCAATGAGCAGTTCTTC	CASSQTRGNEQFF
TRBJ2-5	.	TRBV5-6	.	TGTGCCAGCAGCTTCTTGGGTCTAGCGTCGGTATTTAGTAAGACCCAGTACTTC	CASSFLGLASVFSKTQYF
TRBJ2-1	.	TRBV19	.	TGTGCCAGTAGTCAAGCGGGTTTGTACAATGAGCAGTTCTTC	CASSQAGLYNEQFF
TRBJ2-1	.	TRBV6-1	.	TGTGCCAGCCTAAAGGAGCAGGATGAGCAGTTCTTC	CASLKEQDEQFF
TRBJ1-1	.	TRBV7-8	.	TGTGCCAGCAGCCCTTGGGATCGGACGTATGAAGCTTTCTTT	CASSPWDRTYEAFF